Each of the 8 T cell receptor beta chains below was sequenced from the same sample in a study of yellow fever vaccine responses in identical twins. MiXCR, applied by TCRdb to the RT-PCR reads, yields one record per CDR3 protein. Here the sample spans about 1,400 distinct CDR3 sequences, under 95% being singletons. The specimen was T cells from blood (PBMCs), unsorted or a sorted subset (not recorded which), collected before or after yellow fever vaccination (not recorded which). These receptor sequences come from a woman between 18 and 30 years old who received the yellow fever vaccine.

This sequence joins TRBV7-9 and TRBJ2-1; D perhaps matches TRBD1 (6 bases). CDR1 SEHNR and CDR2 FQNEAQ come from the germline V gene (reference sequence). The length of the CDR3 is 15 residues. V gave up 1 base and J gave up 5 bases, with 12 bases separating them. Written as DNA, the CDR3 is TGTGCCAGCAGCTTAGGGACAGCCTTGGACAATGAGCAGTTCTTC. Protein: CASSLGTALDNEQFF.

The chain uses TRBV4-1 and TRBJ2-7, with 7 bases identical to TRBD1. The ends lost 3 bases at V and 2 bases at J; junction bases unmatched: 10. This CDR3 has 16 residues. Germline V gene sequence: CDR1 MGHRA, CDR2 YSYEKL. CDR3 amino acids: CASSHGSSGQTYEQYF. Written as DNA, the CDR3 is TGCGCCAGCAGCCATGGATCTTCGGGACAGACCTACGAGCAGTACTTC.

This clonotype showed up just once. The gene calls are TRBV4-2 and TRBJ2-1, with 7 bases identical to TRBD2. The germline V gene encodes CDR1 LGHNA and CDR2 YNFKEQ. Unmatched junction bases numbered 5, after V lost 0 bases and J lost 9 bases. The CDR3 runs to 14 residues. Written as DNA, the CDR3 is TGTGCCAGCAGCCAAGACTGGGGGGGTCCTGAGCAGTTCTTC. Protein sequence: CASSQDWGGPEQFF.

V usage is TRBV12-3 or TRBV12-4 and J usage is TRBJ2-1, with D hard to call. The CDR3 has 13 amino acids. Trimming left V 6 bases short and J 9 bases short, with 15 bases between. DNA of the CDR3: TGTGCCAGCAGGCCTTCGGCCCCGGGTGAGCAGTTCTTC. Its protein is CASRPSAPGEQFF.

The chain recombines TRBV6-4 with TRBJ2-1; 14 nucleotides agree with TRBD2. This CDR3 is built from 16 residues. V lost 0 bases to trimming and J lost 7 bases; unmatched junction nucleotides: 2. Per the germline V gene, CDR1 is MRHNA and CDR2 is SNTAGT. CDR3 coding DNA: TGTGCCAGCAGTGACTCGACTAGCGGGGGGGCAAATGAGCAGTTCTTC. This codes for CASSDSTSGGANEQFF.

This chain uses TRBV15 with TRBJ1-1; 8 bases are a match to TRBD1. This CDR3 has 14 residues. Per germline, CDR1 LNHNV and CDR2 YYDKDF (reference sequence). With V trimmed by 3 bases and J by 5 bases, 5 bases remained unmatched. CDR3 amino acids: CATSSGQGSTEAFF. Written as DNA, the CDR3 is TGTGCCACCAGCAGCGGACAGGGTTCAACTGAAGCTTTCTTT.

The chain is built from TRBV7-6 and TRBJ1-6; weak D call: TRBD1 (6 bases). Deletions cut 5 bases from V and 10 bases from J, with 21 bases between. The CDR3 spans 16 residues. Germline V gene lookup returns CDR1 SGHVS and CDR2 FNYEAQ. CDR3 loop: CASSAEAGASRSPLHF. CDR3 sequence (DNA): TGTGCCAGCAGCGCAGAAGCGGGGGCGAGTAGGTCACCCCTCCACTTT. Supplemented by reference TRBV7-6 and TRBJ1-6, the full variable domain reads GAGVSQSPRYKVTKRGQDVALRCDPISGHVSLYWYRQALGQGPEFLTYFNYEAQQDKSGLPNDRFSAERPEGSISTLTIQRTEQRDSAMYRCASSAEAGASRSPLHFGNGTRLTVT.

This clonotype was seen more than once but under ten times. The rearrangement uses TRBV4-1 and TRBJ1-5; a possible D gene is TRBD1 (5 bases). The CDR3 length is 14 residues. The germline gives CDR1 MGHRA, CDR2 YSYEKL. V lost 0 bases and J 11 bases, leaving 14 bases between the germline ends. The DNA for the CDR3 is TGCGCCAGCAGCCAAGAGACGGGACTTTGGTCCCAGCATTTT. Translated, it gives CASSQETGLWSQHF.